This T cell receptor (beta chain) was identified during a study of blood T cell repertoires in COVID-19. On the study more broadly: The United States, Italy and Spain were the sources of the acute and convalescent COVID-19 samples. T cells, B-cell-depleted T cells, or PBMCs supplied cDNA or gDNA.

Germline CDR1 is SGHDT and CDR2 is YYEEEE. The CDR3 extends over 14 amino acids. The germline V and J ends were trimmed by 5 bases and 6 bases, with 15 bases remaining between them. Per the original methods: Amplified reference gene primers provided the basis for estimating nucleated cell counts. Method: immunoSEQ multiplex PCR; TCRdb's copy keeps in-frame clones and lacks some. From that table come the V and J calls and clone size; the DNA was used to work out D and trimming. The data hold 110,000 or so clones, with roughly 80% observed a single time. This rearrangement joins TRBV5-6 to TRBJ1-5; D is perhaps TRBD1 (5 bases). What was sequenced was peripheral blood. The origin of this receptor is a woman between 40 and 55 years old with acute or convalescent COVID-19. The CDR3 nucleotides read TGTGCCAGCAGGAAACAGGTTACTGGTCAGCCCCAGCATTTT. Encoded protein: CASRKQVTGQPQHF.